Below, one T cell receptor beta chain is given with its context. Germline V CDR1 and CDR2: SQVTM, ANQGSEA. The CDR3 totals 13 residues. Between the trimmed V and J ends, which lost 3 bases and 2 bases, there was a span of 10 bases. The sample originates from a study of blood T cell repertoires in COVID-19. In the authors' methods: For nucleated cells, counts were estimated from reference gene primer amplification. Generated by immunoSEQ multiplex PCR, the TCRdb table keeps only in-frame clones and is missing some. V and J calls and clone size are given by that table; D and trimming were obtained from the DNA. The repertoire holds approximately 230,000 clones, more than 80% seen once, with 2% to 2.5% in the top ten.

The sequence was obtained from a man aged 25-45 years who had recovered from COVID-19. The V gene is TRBV29-1, the J gene TRBJ2-5; TRBD1 is a possible D gene (5 bases). The sequencing sample was made of peripheral blood. CDR3 in amino acids: CSVDRQIQETQYF. CDR3 bases: TGCAGCGTTGACAGACAGATTCAAGAGACCCAGTACTTC.